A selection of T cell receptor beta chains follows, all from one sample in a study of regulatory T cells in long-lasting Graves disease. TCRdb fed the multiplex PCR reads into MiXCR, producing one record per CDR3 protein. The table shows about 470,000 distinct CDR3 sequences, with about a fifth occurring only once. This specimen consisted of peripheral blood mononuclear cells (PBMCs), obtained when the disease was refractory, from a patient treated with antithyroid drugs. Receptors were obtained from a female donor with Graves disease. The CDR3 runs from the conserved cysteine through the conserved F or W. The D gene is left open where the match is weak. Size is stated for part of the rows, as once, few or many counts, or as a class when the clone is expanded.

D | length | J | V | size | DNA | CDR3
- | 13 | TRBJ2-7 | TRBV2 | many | TGTGCCAGCAGTGAATCACCCTCCTACGAGCAGTACTTC | CASSESPSYEQYF
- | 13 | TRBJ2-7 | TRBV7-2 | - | TGTGCCAGCAACCGGGACACCTTATACGAGCAGTACTTC | CASNRDTLYEQYF
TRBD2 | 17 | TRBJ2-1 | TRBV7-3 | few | TGTGCCAGCAGCCCCGAGGCTAGCGGGAGTAGGGGCAATGAGCAGTTCTTC | CASSPEASGSRGNEQFF
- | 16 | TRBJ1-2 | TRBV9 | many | TGTGCCAGCAGCGGAGATTTTGGGGGAGATAACTATGGCTACACCTTC | CASSGDFGGDNYGYTF
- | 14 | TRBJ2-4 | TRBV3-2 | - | TGTGCCGCCATCGCGTCATTAGCCAAAAACATTCAGTACTTC | CAAIASLAKNIQYF
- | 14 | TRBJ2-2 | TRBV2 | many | TGTGCCAGCAAAGGACAAACGAACACCGGGGAGCTGTTTTTT | CASKGQTNTGELFF
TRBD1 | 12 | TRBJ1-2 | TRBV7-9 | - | TGTGCCAGCAGCTCGATCAGGGGGCCCTACACCTTC | CASSSIRGPYTF
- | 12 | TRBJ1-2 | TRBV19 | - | TGTGCCAGTAGGGCCCCCGGCTATGGCTACACCTTC | CASRAPGYGYTF
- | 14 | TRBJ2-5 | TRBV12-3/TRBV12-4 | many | TGTGCCAGCACCCCCTCGGGGGGCGCAGAGACCCAGTACTTC | CASTPSGGAETQYF
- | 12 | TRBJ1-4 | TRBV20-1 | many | TGCAGTGCTAGAGAAGGATATGAAAAACTGTTTTTT | CSAREGYEKLFF
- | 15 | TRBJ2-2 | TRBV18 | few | TGTGCCAGCTCACCACTCGAAGCTACCACCGGGGAGCTGTTTTTT | CASSPLEATTGELFF
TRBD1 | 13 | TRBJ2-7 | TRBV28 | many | TGTGCCAGCGGGGGACAGGGGGCGCGGGAGCAGTACTTC | CASGGQGAREQYF
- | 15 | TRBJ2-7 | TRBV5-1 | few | TGCGCCAGCAGCTTGGATGACTATCGAGGGTACGAGCAGTACTTC | CASSLDDYRGYEQYF
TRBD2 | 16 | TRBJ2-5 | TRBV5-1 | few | TGCGCCAGCAGCTTGGAGGCTAGCGGGAACCAAGAGACCCAGTACTTC | CASSLEASGNQETQYF
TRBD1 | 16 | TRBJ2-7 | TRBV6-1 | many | TGTGCCAGCAGTCCTATCTGGGGACAGGGGATCTACGAGCAGTACTTC | CASSPIWGQGIYEQYF
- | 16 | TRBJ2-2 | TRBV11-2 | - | TGTGCCAGCAGCTCCCTTTCGTGGGGGAACACCGGGGAGCTGTTTTTT | CASSSLSWGNTGELFF
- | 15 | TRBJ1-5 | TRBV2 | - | TGTGCCAGCAGTGTCTCCTCCGGGGCTGGTCAGCCCCAGCATTTT | CASSVSSGAGQPQHF
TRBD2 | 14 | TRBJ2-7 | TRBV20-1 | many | TGCAGTGCTAGAGTTGGCGGGAGGGCCTTCGAGCAGTACTTC | CSARVGGRAFEQYF
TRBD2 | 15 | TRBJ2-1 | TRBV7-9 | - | TGTGCCAGCAGCTTACCAGCGGGGCCTTTAAATGAGCAGTTCTTC | CASSLPAGPLNEQFF
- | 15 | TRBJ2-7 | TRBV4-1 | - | TGCGCCAGCAGCCAAATCCGAGGGGACTCCTACGAGCAGTACTTC | CASSQIRGDSYEQYF
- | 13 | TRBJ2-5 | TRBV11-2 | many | TGTGCCAGCAGCTTACTCTCCTCAGAGACCCAGTACTTC | CASSLLSSETQYF
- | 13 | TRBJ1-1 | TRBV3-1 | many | TGTGCCAGCAGCCAACTAGGGAACACTGAAGCTTTCTTT | CASSQLGNTEAFF
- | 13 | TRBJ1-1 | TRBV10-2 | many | TGCGCCAGCAGTGAAGGCGCGAACACTGAAGCTTTCTTT | CASSEGANTEAFF
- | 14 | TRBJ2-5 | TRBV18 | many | TGTGCCAGCTCACCACCCAGGGAAGTGGGGACCCAGTACTTC | CASSPPREVGTQYF
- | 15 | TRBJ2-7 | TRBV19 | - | TGTGCCAGTAGTATAGGGCGGGACGGCTTTTCTGGGCAGTACTTC | CASSIGRDGFSGQYF
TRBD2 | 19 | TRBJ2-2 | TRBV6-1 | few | TGTGCCAGCAACCCTGCAGGGTGGACTAGCGGGAGGGACACCGGGGAGCTGTTTTTT | CASNPAGWTSGRDTGELFF
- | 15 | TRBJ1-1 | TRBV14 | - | TGTGCCAGCAGCCAAGCCTTTATACCGGGGACTGAAGCTTTCTTT | CASSQAFIPGTEAFF
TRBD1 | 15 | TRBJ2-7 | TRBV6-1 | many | TGTGCCAGCAGCTTTCCGGGACAGAGCTCCTACGAGCAGTACTTC | CASSFPGQSSYEQYF
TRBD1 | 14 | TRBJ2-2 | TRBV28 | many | TGTGCCAGCCGAGACAGGGGGTACACCGGGGAGCTGTTTTTT | CASRDRGYTGELFF
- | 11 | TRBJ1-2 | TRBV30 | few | TGTGCCTGGAGTGTAGGGGCAGGCTACACCTTC | CAWSVGAGYTF
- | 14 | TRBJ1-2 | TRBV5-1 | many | TGCGCCAGCAGCTGGGGGAAACAGAGGGATGGCTACACCTTC | CASSWGKQRDGYTF
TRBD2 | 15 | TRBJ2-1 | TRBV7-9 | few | TGTGCCAGCAGCTTAGTAGCGGGAGCTTACAATGAGCAGTTCTTC | CASSLVAGAYNEQFF
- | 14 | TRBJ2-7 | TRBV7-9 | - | TGTGCCAGCAGCTTAGTAGAGGGATCCTACGAGCAGTACTTC | CASSLVEGSYEQYF
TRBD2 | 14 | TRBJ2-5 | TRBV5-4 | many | TGTGCCAGCAGCTCCGGGACTAGTCCCGAGACCCAGTACTTC | CASSSGTSPETQYF
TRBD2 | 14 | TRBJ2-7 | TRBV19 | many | TGTGCCAGTAGTTTTAGCGGGAGCAGCGACGAGCAGTACTTC | CASSFSGSSDEQYF
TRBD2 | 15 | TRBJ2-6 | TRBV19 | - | TGTGCCAGTAGTATGGGGGGGGACGGGGCCAACGTCCTGACTTTC | CASSMGGDGANVLTF
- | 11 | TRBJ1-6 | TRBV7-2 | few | TGTGCCAGCAGCTTAGACAGGGCCCTCCACTTT | CASSLDRALHF
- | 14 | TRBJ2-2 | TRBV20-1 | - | TGCAGTGCTAGCTTTGGGGCCTTGTCCGGGGAGCTGTTTTTT | CSASFGALSGELFF
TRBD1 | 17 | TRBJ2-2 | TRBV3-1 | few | TGTGCCAGCAGCCCCCTCCCGGGACAGGGGACCCCCGGGGAGCTGTTTTTT | CASSPLPGQGTPGELFF
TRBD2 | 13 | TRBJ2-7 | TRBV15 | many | TGTGCCACCAGCACTACGACCTATAGCGGGAGGCACTTC | CATSTTTYSGRHF
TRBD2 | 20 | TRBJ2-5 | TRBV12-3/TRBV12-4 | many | TGTGCCAGCAGTTCCCCCAGGACTAGCGGGAGCCCCTTTGGTTTAGAGACCCAGTACTTC | CASSSPRTSGSPFGLETQYF
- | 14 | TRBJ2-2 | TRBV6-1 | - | TGTGCCAGCAGGGGGCTTGGGAACACCGGGGAGCTGTTTTTT | CASRGLGNTGELFF
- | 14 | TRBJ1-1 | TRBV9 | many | TGTGCCAGCAATAAAGAGGCAGGGGACACTGAAGCTTTCTTT | CASNKEAGDTEAFF
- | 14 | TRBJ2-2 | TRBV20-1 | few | TGCAGTGCTTTAGGACAGCCGAACACCGGGGAGCTGTTTTTT | CSALGQPNTGELFF
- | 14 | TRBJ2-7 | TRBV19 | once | TGTGCCAGTAACGCGGGCGTAGGGATTAACGAGCAGTACTTC | CASNAGVGINEQYF
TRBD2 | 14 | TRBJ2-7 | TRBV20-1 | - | TGCAGTGCACGGACTAGCGGGAGATTGGGTGAGCAGTACTTC | CSARTSGRLGEQYF
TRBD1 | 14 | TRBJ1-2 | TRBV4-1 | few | TGCGCCAGCAGTTCGACCGGGACAGGGAATGGCTACACCTTC | CASSSTGTGNGYTF
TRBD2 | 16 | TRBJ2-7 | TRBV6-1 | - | TGTGCCAGCAGGGGACTAGCGGGTCGGAGCCCCCACGAGCAGTACTTC | CASRGLAGRSPHEQYF
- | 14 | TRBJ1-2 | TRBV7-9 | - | TGTGCCAGCAGCTCCCGACGAGACCCGGCTGGCTACACCTTC | CASSSRRDPAGYTF
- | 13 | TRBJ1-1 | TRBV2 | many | TGTGCCAGCAGTGAAGGAGGTGGTATTAGGGCTTTCTTT | CASSEGGGIRAFF
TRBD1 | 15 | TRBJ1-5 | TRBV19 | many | TGTGCCAGTAGTATATCGGGACAGGGAGCTCAGCCCCAGCATTTT | CASSISGQGAQPQHF
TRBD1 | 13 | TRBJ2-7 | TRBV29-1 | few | TGCAGCGTAAACCAGGGGGCAAGCTACGAGCAGTACTTC | CSVNQGASYEQYF
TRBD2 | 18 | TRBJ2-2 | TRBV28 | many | TGTGCCAGCAGTCAAAACGGACTAGCGGGAACGAACACCGGGGAGCTGTTTTTT | CASSQNGLAGTNTGELFF
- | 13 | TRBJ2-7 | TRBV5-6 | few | TGTGCCAGCAGCCTAGGGACCTTGGACGAGCAGTACTTC | CASSLGTLDEQYF
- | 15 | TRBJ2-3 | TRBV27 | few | TGTGCCAGCAGTTCCGGAGAGTCGATTACAGATACGCAGTATTTT | CASSSGESITDTQYF
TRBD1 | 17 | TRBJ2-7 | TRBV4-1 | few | TGCGCCAGCAGCCGCCTCATGGGGACAGGTTATCTTTACGAGCAGTACTTC | CASSRLMGTGYLYEQYF
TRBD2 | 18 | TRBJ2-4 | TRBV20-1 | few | TGCAGTGCTAGAGTTTTAGGGACTAGCGGGAATTGGGGAAACATTCAGTACTTC | CSARVLGTSGNWGNIQYF
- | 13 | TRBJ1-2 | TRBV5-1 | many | TGCGCCAGCAGCTTGGGGCCCTCCTATGGCTACACCTTC | CASSLGPSYGYTF
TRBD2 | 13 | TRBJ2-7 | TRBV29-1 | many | TGCAGCGTTGTGGGGCTAGCGGCCTACGAGCAGTACTTC | CSVVGLAAYEQYF